This entry concerns a single TCR beta chain. Its matching antigen is unknown. Trimming at V came to 5 bases and at J to 0 bases, leaving 5 bases not matched to a gene. CDR1 is MNHNS and CDR2 is SASEGT in the germline V gene. The CDR3 spans 15 residues. Positive CCR7 selection of CD45RO-negative cells yielded the naive CD8 cells, and terminally differentiated effector memory CD45RA+ cells were excluded. Several immunoSEQ 96-well plates shared each subset's DNA, each plate a replicate. Clones were sequenced by immunoSEQ multiplex PCR, and TCRdb holds only the in-frame ones, with some missing. The sample yields around 650,000 clones, roughly 95% seen once. The sample is drawn from a study of shared clonotypes between healthy human individuals. Whole-study results and caveats: Sorted-subset sequencing was shown by rarefaction to be incomplete despite large depth.

The sample comprised naive CD8+ T cells sorted from blood. This TCR was recovered from a woman in her thirties in good health. V and J are TRBV6-1 and TRBJ2-7, with 9 bases lining up with TRBD2. The CDR3 protein is CASSLGTSSSYEQYF. CDR3 DNA: TGTGCCAGCAGTCTAGGGACTAGCAGCTCCTACGAGCAGTACTTC.